The source of this TCR beta chain is a study of T cell repertoires in cytomegalovirus infection. The table lists this clonotype with a few counts. What it binds is unknown. Germline V gene lookup returns CDR1 MDHEN and CDR2 SYDVKM. There are 16 residues in the CDR3. V lost 3 bases and J lost 2; bases outside the gene matches: 6. TCRdb reanalysed the reads using MiXCR and keeps one entry per CDR3 protein. The repertoire holds roughly 920,000 distinct CDR3 sequences, with under 40% as singletons. V and J are TRBV28 and TRBJ2-7; 11 bases fit TRBD1. The sample here was cultured CD8+ T cells from PBMCs, taken from culture after CMV antigen stimulation. This clonotype was sampled from a human donor in good health (CMV status not recorded). Some clones in this sample may be carry-over from other donors' samples. CDR3 coding DNA: TGTGCCAGCAGTTTGTACGGGACAGGGGGTACCTACGAGCAGTACTTC. It codes for CASSLYGTGGTYEQYF.